The present TCR beta chain was sequenced within a study of shared clonotypes between healthy human individuals. The study's findings and limits: Shared across a handful of donors were roughly 5% of the naive CD4 clonotypes. Deeper or shallower sequencing was expected to change how clonotypes are shared among donors.

In regard to this clone: The antigen remains undetermined.

An even split of each subset's genomic DNA across several immunoSEQ plates was performed. TCRdb's copy holds only in-frame clones and misses some; the assay was immunoSEQ multiplex PCR. The sample holds roughly 2 million clones, more than 90% seen once. Deletions cut 5 bases from V and 0 bases from J, with 11 bases between. Germline CDR1 is LNHDA and CDR2 is SQIVND (reference sequence). The CDR3 length is 15 residues. Healthy HIV-negative adults without recent acute infections or vaccinations served as donors. The sequence derives from a man younger than 30 in good health. The V and J genes are TRBV19 and TRBJ2-1, with unresolved D. Sequencing was carried out using naive CD4+ T cells sorted from blood. Indicated subset: CD45RA+ positively selected. In DNA, the CDR3 is TGTGCCAGTAGTCCGCTGTCGAGCTCCTACAATGAGCAGTTCTTC. Translation gives CASSPLSSSYNEQFF. The full variable domain, in which reference TRBV19 and TRBJ2-1 provide the parts outside the CDR3, is DGGITQSPKYLFRKEGQNVTLSCEQNLNHDAMYWYRQDPGQGLRLIYYSQIVNDFQKGDIAEGYSVSREKKESFPLTVTSAQKNPTAFYLCASSPLSSSYNEQFFGPGTRLTVL.